Sequencing of this T cell receptor (beta chain) was carried out in a study of blood T cell repertoires in COVID-19. Turning to the study itself: Cohort 3 donors counted as recovered after two negative PCRs, clearance, or resolved symptoms. Specimens from acute and convalescent COVID-19 originated in the United States, Italy and Spain.

Grouping used clinical history reported by participants in a survey and questionnaire. Trimming took 0 bases from V and 0 from J, leaving 12 bases between them. The CDR3 contains 16 residues. Germline CDR1 is SGHDN and CDR2 is FVKESK. Source study methods: Amplifying reference gene primers gave estimates of nucleated cell counts. Profiled with immunoSEQ multiplex PCR; TCRdb holds only in-frame clones, not every one. The V and J calls and clone size come from that table; D and trimming were worked out from the DNA. The repertoire consists of roughly 200,000 clones, with approximately 90% occurring once and the leading ten covering approximately 23%.

The source material was PBMCs or T cells enriched from blood (not recorded which). The receptor was isolated from a woman aged 40 to 50 in a cohort exposed to, infected with or recovered from COVID-19 (not recorded which). J is TRBJ2-7 and V is TRBV14, with TRBD1 as a possible D gene (5 bases). CDR3 loop: CASSQDWTRVSYEQYF. CDR3 bases: TGTGCCAGCAGCCAAGATTGGACAAGGGTCTCCTACGAGCAGTACTTC.